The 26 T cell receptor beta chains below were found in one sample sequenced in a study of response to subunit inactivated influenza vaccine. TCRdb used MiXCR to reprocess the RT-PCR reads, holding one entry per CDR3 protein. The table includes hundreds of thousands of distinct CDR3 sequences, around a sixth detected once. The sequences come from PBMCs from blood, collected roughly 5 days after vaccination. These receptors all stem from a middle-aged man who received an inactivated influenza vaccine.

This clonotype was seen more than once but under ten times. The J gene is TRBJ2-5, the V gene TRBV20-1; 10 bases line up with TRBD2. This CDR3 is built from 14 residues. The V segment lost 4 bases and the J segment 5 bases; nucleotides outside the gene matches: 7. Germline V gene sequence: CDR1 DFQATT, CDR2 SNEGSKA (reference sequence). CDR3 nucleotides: TGCAGTGCTACCCTAGCGGGAGCTCCCGAGACCCAGTACTTC. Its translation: CSATLAGAPETQYF.

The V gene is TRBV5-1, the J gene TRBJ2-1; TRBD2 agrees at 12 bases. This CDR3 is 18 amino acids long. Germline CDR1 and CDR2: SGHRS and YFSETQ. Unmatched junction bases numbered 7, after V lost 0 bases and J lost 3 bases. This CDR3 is CASSLAPSGGEVYNEQFF. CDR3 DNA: TGCGCCAGCAGCTTGGCCCCTAGCGGGGGGGAGGTCTACAATGAGCAGTTCTTC.

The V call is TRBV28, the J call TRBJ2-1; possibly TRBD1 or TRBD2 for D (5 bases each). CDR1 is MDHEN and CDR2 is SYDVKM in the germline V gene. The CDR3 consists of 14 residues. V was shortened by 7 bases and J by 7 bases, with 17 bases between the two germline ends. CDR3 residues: CASTRLGVANEQFF. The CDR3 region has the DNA TGTGCCAGCACGAGATTGGGGGTTGCGAATGAGCAGTTCTTC.

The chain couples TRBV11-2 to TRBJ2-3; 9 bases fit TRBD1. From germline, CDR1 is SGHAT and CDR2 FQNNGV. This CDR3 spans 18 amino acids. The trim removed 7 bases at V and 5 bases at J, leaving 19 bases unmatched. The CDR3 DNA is TGTGCCAGCACCAAACCGGATTGGGGGACAGGGAATTTAGATACGCAGTATTTT. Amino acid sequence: CASTKPDWGTGNLDTQYF.

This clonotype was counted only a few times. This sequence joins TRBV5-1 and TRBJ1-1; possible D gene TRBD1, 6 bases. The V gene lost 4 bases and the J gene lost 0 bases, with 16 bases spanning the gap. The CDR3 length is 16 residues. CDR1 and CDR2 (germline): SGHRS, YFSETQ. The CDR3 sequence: CASSARGGLMNTEAFF. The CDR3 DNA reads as TGCGCCAGCAGCGCTCGAGGGGGGCTTATGAACACTGAAGCTTTCTTT.

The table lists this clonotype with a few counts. The CDR3 loop is CASSLRARQGVDGYTF. In DNA, the CDR3 is TGTGCCAGCAGCTTAAGGGCCCGACAGGGAGTGGATGGCTACACCTTC. This rearrangement joins TRBV7-9 to TRBJ1-2; 7 bases are shared with TRBD1. The CDR3 has 16 amino acids. Germline loops: CDR1 SEHNR, CDR2 FQNEAQ (reference sequence). With V trimmed by 2 bases and J by 6 bases, 12 bases remained unmatched.

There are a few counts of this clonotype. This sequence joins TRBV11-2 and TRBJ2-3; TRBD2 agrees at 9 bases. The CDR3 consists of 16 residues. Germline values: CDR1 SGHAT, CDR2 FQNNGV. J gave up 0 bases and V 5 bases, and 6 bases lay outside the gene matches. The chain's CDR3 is CASSTRLAASTDTQYF. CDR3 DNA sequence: TGTGCCAGCAGCACCCGACTAGCGGCTAGCACAGATACGCAGTATTTT.

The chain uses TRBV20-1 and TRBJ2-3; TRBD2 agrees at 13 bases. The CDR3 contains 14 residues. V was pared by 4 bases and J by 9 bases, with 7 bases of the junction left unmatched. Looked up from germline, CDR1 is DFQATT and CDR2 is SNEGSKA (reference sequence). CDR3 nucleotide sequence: TGCAGTGCTACCCGGACTAGCGGGGGATCCACGCAGTATTTT. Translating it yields CSATRTSGGSTQYF.

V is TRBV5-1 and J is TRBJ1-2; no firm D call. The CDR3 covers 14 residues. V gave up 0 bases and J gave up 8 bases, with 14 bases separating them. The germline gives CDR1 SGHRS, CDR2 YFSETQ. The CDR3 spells CASSLAWGRGGYTF. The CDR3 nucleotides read TGCGCCAGCAGCTTGGCATGGGGAAGAGGCGGCTACACCTTC. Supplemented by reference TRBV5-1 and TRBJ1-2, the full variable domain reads KAGVTQTPRYLIKTRGQQVTLSCSPISGHRSVSWYQQTPGQGLQFLFEYFSETQRNKGNFPGRFSGRQFSNSRSEMNVSTLELGDSALYLCASSLAWGRGGYTFGSGTRLTVV.

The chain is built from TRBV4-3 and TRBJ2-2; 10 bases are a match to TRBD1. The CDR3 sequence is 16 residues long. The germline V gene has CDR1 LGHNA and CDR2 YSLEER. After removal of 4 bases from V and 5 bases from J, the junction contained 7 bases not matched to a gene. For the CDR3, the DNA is TGCGCCAGCAGCCGAGACAGGGGGCTGAGGACCGGGGAGCTGTTTTTT. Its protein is CASSRDRGLRTGELFF.

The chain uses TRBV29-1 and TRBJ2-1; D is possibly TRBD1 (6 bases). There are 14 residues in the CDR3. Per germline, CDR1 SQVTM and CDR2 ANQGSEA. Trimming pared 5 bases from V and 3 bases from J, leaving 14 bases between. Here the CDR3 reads CSVSTRGNYNEQFF. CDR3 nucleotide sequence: TGCAGCGTTTCTACGAGGGGGAACTACAATGAGCAGTTCTTC.

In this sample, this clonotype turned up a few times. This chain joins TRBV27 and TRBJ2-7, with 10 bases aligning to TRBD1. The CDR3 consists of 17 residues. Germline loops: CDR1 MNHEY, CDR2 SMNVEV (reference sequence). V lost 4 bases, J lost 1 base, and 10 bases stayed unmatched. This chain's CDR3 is CASSSIPPGQGSYEQYF. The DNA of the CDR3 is TGTGCCAGCAGTTCCATCCCTCCGGGACAGGGGTCCTACGAGCAGTACTTC.

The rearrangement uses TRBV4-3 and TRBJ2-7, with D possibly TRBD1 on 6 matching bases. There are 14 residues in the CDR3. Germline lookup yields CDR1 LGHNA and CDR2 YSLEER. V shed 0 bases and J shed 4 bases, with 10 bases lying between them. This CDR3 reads CASSQENRVYEQYF. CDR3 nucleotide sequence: TGCGCCAGCAGCCAAGAGAACAGGGTATACGAGCAGTACTTC.

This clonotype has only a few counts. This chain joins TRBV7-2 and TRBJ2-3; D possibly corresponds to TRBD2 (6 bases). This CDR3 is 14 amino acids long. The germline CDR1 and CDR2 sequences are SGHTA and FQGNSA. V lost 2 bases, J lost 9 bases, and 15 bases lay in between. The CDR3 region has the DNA TGTGCCAGCAGCTTACGAGGGGCGGGAAACACGCAGTATTTT. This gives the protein CASSLRGAGNTQYF.

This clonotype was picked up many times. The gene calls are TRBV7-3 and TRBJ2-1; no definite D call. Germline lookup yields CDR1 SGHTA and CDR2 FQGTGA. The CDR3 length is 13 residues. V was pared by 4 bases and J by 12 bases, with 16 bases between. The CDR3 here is CASSSRTFAAQFF. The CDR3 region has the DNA TGTGCCAGCAGCTCCCGGACCTTTGCAGCGCAGTTCTTC.

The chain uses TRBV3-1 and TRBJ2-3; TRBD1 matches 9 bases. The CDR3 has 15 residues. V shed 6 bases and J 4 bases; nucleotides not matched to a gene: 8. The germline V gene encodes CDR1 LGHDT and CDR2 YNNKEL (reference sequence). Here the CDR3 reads CASRTSGQGSDTQYF. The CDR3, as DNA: TGTGCCAGCAGGACCTCGGGACAGGGATCAGATACGCAGTATTTT.

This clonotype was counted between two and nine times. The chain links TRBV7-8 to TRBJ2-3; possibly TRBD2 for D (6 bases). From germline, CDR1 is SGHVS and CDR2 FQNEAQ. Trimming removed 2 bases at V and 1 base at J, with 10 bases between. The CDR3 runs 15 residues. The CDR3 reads CASSLWVAGTDTQYF. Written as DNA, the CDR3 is TGTGCCAGCAGCTTATGGGTAGCGGGCACAGATACGCAGTATTTT.

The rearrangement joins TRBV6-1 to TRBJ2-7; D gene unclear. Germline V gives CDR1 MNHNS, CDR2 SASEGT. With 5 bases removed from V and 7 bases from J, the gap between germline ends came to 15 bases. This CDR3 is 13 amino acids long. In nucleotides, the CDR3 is TGTGCCAGCAGTCCCCATCGGCCGGGTGAGCAGTACTTC. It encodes CASSPHRPGEQYF.

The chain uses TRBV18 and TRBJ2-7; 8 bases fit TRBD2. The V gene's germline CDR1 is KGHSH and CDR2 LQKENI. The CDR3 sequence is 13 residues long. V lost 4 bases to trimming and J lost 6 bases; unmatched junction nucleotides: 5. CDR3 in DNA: TGTGCCAGCTCACAGCGGGAGTCAGGCGAGCAGTACTTC. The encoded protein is CASSQRESGEQYF. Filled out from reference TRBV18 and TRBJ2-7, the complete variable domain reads NAGVMQNPRHLVRRRGQEARLRCSPMKGHSHVYWYRQLPEEGLKFMVYLQKENIIDESGMPKERFSAEFPKEGPSILRIQQVVRGDSAAYFCASSQRESGEQYFGPGTRLTVT.

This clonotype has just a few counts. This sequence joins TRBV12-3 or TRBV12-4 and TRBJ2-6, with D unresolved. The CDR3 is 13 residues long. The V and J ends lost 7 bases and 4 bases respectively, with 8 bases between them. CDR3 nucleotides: TGTGCCAGCAAGGCGCCGGGGGCCAACGTCCTGACTTTC. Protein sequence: CASKAPGANVLTF.

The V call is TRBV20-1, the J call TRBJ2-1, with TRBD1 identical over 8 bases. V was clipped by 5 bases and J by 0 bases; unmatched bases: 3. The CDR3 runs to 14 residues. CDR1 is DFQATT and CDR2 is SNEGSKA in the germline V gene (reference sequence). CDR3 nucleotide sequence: TGCAGTGCTTTGGACAGGGACTCCTACAATGAGCAGTTCTTC. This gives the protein CSALDRDSYNEQFF.

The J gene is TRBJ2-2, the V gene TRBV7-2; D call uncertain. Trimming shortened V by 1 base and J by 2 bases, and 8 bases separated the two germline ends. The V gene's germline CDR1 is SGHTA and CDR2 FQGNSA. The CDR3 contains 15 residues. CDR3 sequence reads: CASSLGLINTGELFF. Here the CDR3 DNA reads TGTGCCAGCAGCTTAGGTCTGATTAACACCGGGGAGCTGTTTTTT.

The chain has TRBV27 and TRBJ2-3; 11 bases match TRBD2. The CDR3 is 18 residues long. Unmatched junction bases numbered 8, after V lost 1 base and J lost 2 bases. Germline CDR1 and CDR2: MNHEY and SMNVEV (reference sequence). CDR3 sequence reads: CASSLWGLAEAVTDTQYF. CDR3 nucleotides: TGTGCCAGCAGTTTATGGGGACTAGCGGAAGCCGTCACAGATACGCAGTATTTT.

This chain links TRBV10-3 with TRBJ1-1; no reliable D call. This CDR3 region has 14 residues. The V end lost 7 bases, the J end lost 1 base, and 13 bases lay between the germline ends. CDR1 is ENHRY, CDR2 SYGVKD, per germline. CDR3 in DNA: TGTGCCATCACCGAGTTGAGGGCGAACACTGAAGCTTTCTTT. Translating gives CAITELRANTEAFF.

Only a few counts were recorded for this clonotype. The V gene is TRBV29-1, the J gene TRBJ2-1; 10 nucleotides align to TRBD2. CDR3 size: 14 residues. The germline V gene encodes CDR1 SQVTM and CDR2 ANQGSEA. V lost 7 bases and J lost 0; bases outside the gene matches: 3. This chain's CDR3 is CSAGLAASYNEQFF. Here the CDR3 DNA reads TGCAGCGCCGGACTAGCGGCCTCCTACAATGAGCAGTTCTTC.

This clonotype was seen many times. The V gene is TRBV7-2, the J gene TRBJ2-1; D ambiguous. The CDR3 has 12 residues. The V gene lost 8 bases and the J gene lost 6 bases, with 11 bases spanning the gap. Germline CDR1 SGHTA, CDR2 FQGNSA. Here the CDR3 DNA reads TGTGCCAGCGGAATTCCCAGCAATGAGCAGTTCTTC. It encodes CASGIPSNEQFF.